What follows are 10 T cell receptor beta chains derived from one specimen sequenced in a study of T-cell memory formation after mild COVID-19. From the 5' RACE reads, TCRdb called clonotypes with MiXCR, one entry per CDR3 protein. The table lists 300,000 to 350,000 distinct CDR3 sequences, more than 13% of them singletons, with approximately 22% in the top ten. Sequencing used PBMCs or a T cell subset sorted from them (not recorded which). Receptor source: a man between 18 and 29 years old who had mild COVID-19 (a few samples of this study predate the infection). Cell type and time point are not known.

The chain recombines TRBV4-3 with TRBJ2-2, with 9 bases that match TRBD1. Germline V lookup: CDR1 LGHNA, CDR2 YSLEER. J was trimmed by 5 bases and V by 4 bases; bases with no gene match: 11. The CDR3 is 17 residues long. The CDR3, as DNA: TGCGCCAGCAGCCCAGTGAACAGGGGGCAAGGGACCGGGGAGCTGTTTTTT. Amino acid sequence: CASSPVNRGQGTGELFF.

The rearrangement uses TRBV7-8 and TRBJ1-2; 9 nucleotides line up with TRBD1. The CDR3 runs to 15 residues. Germline values: CDR1 SGHVS, CDR2 FQNEAQ. J was trimmed by 6 bases and V by 4 bases; bases with no gene match: 9. The CDR3 spells CASSSPGQGVHGYTF. CDR3 sequence (DNA): TGTGCCAGCAGCTCACCGGGACAGGGAGTTCATGGCTACACCTTC.

To note about this clonotype: With a much larger clone just one base away, this may be a read error. This rearrangement joins TRBV5-1 to TRBJ1-1; TRBD1 agrees at 10 bases. The CDR3 has 18 residues. The germline V gene has CDR1 SGHRS and CDR2 YFSETQ. The CDR3 sequence: CASSRNPGQGPLNTEALF. Here the CDR3 DNA reads TGCGCCAGCAGCAGAAACCCGGGACAGGGGCCGCTGAACACTGAAGCTTTATTT.

This clonotype was seen many times. This chain connects TRBV20-1 to TRBJ2-5; the D gene is possibly TRBD2 (5 bases). The CDR3 runs to 15 residues. Between the trimmed V and J ends, which lost 1 base and 2 bases, there was a span of 14 bases. Looked up from germline, CDR1 is DFQATT and CDR2 is SNEGSKA (reference sequence). The CDR3 here is CSARVSGTAQETQYF. CDR3 nucleotide sequence: TGCAGTGCTAGAGTCTCGGGAACAGCTCAAGAGACCCAGTACTTC.

This chain uses TRBV6-6 with TRBJ2-7, with TRBD1 as a possible D gene (6 bases). Germline CDR1 is MNHNY and CDR2 is SVGAGI (reference sequence). The CDR3 runs 14 residues. The germline V and J ends were trimmed by 8 bases and 2 bases, with 16 bases remaining between them. The CDR3 sequence: CASSPQGLPYEQYF. Written as DNA, the CDR3 is TGTGCCAGCTCCCCGCAGGGGCTACCCTACGAGCAGTACTTC.

The gene calls are TRBV6-2 or TRBV6-3 and TRBJ1-5, with 7 bases lining up with TRBD1. The CDR3 totals 15 residues. Per germline, CDR1 MNHEY and CDR2 SVGEGT. V was pared by 2 bases and J by 2 bases, with 3 bases of the junction left unmatched. The CDR3 here is CASSYGGGGNQPQHF. CDR3 bases: TGTGCCAGCAGTTACGGAGGGGGCGGCAATCAGCCCCAGCATTTT.

This clonotype was found many times. The chain recombines TRBV7-3 with TRBJ2-3, with unresolved D. This CDR3 has 12 amino acids. V lost 6 bases to trimming and J lost 5 bases, with 9 bases between them. Germline values: CDR1 SGHTA, CDR2 FQGTGA. CDR3 sequence reads: CASSLGRDTQYF. CDR3 coding DNA: TGTGCCAGCAGTTTAGGGCGAGATACGCAGTATTTT.

This clonotype was seen a handful of times. The V gene is TRBV12-5, the J gene TRBJ2-7, with D unclear. The CDR3 is 11 amino acids. CDR1 is LGHNT and CDR2 is FRNRAP in the germline V gene. The ends were cut back, 6 bases at V and 3 bases at J, with 6 bases in the middle. This chain's CDR3 is CASGKSYEQYV. The CDR3 DNA is TGTGCTAGTGGGAAGAGCTACGAGCAGTACGTC.

This clonotype was seen just once. The chain recombines TRBV11-2 with TRBJ2-3; no firm D call. V was cut by 4 bases and J by 4 bases, with 12 bases left in between. This CDR3 has 14 amino acids. Germline V lookup: CDR1 SGHAT, CDR2 FQNNGV. The chain's CDR3 is CASSSLAEADTQYF. In DNA, the CDR3 is TGTGCCAGCAGCTCCTTGGCGGAAGCAGATACGCAGTATTTT.

This clonotype was counted only a few times. The chain employs TRBV6-5 and TRBJ1-1, with TRBD1 identical over 7 bases. Germline assignment: CDR1 MNHEY and CDR2 SVGAGI. CDR3 length: 15 residues. V lost 5 bases and J lost 4; bases outside the gene matches: 10. The CDR3 bases are TGTGCCAGCAGTAACCGAAGGGACAGTGGCACTGAAGCTTTCTTT. Translated: CASSNRRDSGTEAFF.